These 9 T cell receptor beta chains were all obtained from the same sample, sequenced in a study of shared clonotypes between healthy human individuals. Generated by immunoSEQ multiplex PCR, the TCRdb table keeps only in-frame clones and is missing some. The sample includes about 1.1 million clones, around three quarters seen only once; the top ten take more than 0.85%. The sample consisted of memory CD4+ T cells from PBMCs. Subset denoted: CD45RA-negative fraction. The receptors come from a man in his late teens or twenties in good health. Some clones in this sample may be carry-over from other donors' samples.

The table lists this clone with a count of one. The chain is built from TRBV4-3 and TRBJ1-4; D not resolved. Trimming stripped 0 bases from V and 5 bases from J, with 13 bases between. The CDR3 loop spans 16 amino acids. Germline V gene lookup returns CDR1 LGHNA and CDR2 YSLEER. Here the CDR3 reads CASSQDGGSSNEKLFF. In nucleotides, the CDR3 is TGCGCCAGCAGCCAAGATGGAGGGAGCTCAAATGAAAAACTGTTTTTT.

The CDR3 coding sequence is TGTGCCAGCAGGGCGCAGGGAGGGAGCACAGATACGCAGTATTTT. Amino acid sequence: CASRAQGGSTDTQYF. The chain couples TRBV28 to TRBJ2-3; 7 bases line up with TRBD2. The CDR3 extends over 15 amino acids. Germline values: CDR1 MDHEN, CDR2 SYDVKM. V dropped 6 bases and J dropped 0; count of bases not matched to a gene: 6.

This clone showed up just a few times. CDR3 nucleotide sequence: TGTGCCAGCAGCTTTGTCCAGTTCTACGAGCAGTACTTC. Amino acid sequence: CASSFVQFYEQYF. The chain carries TRBV7-2 and TRBJ2-7, with D unresolved. The germline V and J ends were trimmed by 3 bases and 3 bases, with 9 bases remaining between them. The germline V gene has CDR1 SGHTA and CDR2 FQGNSA. The length of the CDR3 is 13 residues.

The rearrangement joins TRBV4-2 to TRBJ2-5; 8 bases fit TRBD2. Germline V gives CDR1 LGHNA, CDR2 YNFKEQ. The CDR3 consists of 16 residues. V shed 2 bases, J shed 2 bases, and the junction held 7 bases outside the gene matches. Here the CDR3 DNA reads TGTGCCAGCAGCCAACGAGGACTAGCTCCACAAGAGACCCAGTACTTC. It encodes CASSQRGLAPQETQYF.

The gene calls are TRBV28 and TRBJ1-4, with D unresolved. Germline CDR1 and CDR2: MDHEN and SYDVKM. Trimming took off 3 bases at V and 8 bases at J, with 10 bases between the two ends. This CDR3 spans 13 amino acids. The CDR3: CASSFGSWEKLFF. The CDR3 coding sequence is TGTGCCAGCAGTTTCGGCAGCTGGGAAAAACTGTTTTTT.

CDR3 bases: TGTGCCAGCCAAACGGGAGAGACCCAGTACTTC. Its translation: CASQTGETQYF. This sequence joins TRBV2 and TRBJ2-5; unclear D gene. Germline CDR1 reads SNHLY; CDR2 reads FYNNEI. The ends were cut back, 8 bases at V and 4 bases at J, with 8 bases in the middle. The CDR3 is 11 residues long.

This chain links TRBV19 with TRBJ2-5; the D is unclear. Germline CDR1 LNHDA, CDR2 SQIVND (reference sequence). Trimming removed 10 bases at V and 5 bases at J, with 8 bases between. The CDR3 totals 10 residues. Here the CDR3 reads CATYHETQYF. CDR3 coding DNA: TGTGCCACATATCATGAGACCCAGTACTTC.

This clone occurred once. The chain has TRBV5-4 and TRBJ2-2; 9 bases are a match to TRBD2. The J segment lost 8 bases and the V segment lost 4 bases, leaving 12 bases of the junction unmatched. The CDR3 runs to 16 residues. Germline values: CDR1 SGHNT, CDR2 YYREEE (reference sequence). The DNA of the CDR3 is TGTGCCAGCAGCACATCGGCTAGCGGGACGGGTGGGGAGCTGTTTTTT. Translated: CASSTSASGTGGELFF. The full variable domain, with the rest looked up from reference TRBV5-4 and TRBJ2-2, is ETGVTQSPTHLIKTRGQQVTLRCSSQSGHNTVSWYQQALGQGPQFIFQYYREEENGRGNFPPRFSGLQFPNYSSELNVNALELDDSALYLCASSTSASGTGGELFFGEGSRLTVL.

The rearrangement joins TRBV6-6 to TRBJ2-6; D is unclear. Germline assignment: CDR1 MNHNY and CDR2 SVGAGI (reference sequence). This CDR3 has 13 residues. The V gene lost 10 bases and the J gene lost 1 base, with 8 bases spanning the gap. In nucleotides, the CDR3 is TGTGCCACCCTCGGTTCTGGGGCCAACGTCCTGACTTTC. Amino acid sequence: CATLGSGANVLTF.